Shown below are 32 T cell receptor beta chains from a single sample sequenced in a study of blood T cell repertoires in COVID-19. The method was immunoSEQ multiplex PCR; TCRdb's version includes in-frame clones alone and lacks a portion of them. The sample holds about 200,000 clones; about 83% are singletons and the top ten take roughly 4.8%. The sample taken for sequencing was PBMCs or T cells enriched from blood (not recorded which). The receptors stem from a woman in her forties or fifties who had been exposed to COVID-19.

The V and J genes are TRBV15 and TRBJ2-6, with D possibly TRBD2 on 5 matching bases. The length of the CDR3 is 14 residues. Trimming cost V 11 bases and J 0 bases, with 11 bases left between them. Germline V lookup: CDR1 LNHNV, CDR2 YYDKDF (reference sequence). Here the CDR3 reads CAAGGSSGANVLTF. The CDR3 nucleotides read TGTGCCGCCGGAGGAAGCTCTGGGGCCAACGTCCTGACTTTC.

V is TRBV19 and J is TRBJ1-1; D call uncertain. Germline loops: CDR1 LNHDA, CDR2 SQIVND (reference sequence). This CDR3 is 14 amino acids long. V was trimmed by 5 bases and J by 2 bases, leaving 12 bases between them. The CDR3, as DNA: TGTGCCAGTAGTTCCGACGGAGTCAACACTGAAGCTTTCTTT. This codes for CASSSDGVNTEAFF.

V and J are TRBV5-1 and TRBJ1-1; maybe TRBD1 (5 bases). The CDR3 has 15 amino acids. The V gene lost 0 bases and the J gene lost 5 bases, with 14 bases spanning the gap. Germline V CDR1 and CDR2: SGHRS, YFSETQ. CDR3 sequence: CASSLAGGMGTEAFF. DNA of the CDR3: TGCGCCAGCAGCTTGGCCGGGGGTATGGGGACTGAAGCTTTCTTT.

The chain's CDR3 is CASSLMTGDTGELFF. The CDR3 region has the DNA TGTGCCAGCTCACTTATGACAGGGGACACCGGGGAGCTGTTTTTT. The chain combines TRBV18 with TRBJ2-2, with TRBD1 matching over 8 bases. V was clipped by 4 bases and J by 3 bases; unmatched bases: 4. The CDR3 length is 15 residues. The germline V gene encodes CDR1 KGHSH and CDR2 LQKENI.

V usage is TRBV29-1 and J usage is TRBJ2-7, with D perhaps TRBD1 (6 bases). There are 13 residues in the CDR3. Germline V CDR1 and CDR2: SQVTM, ANQGSEA. Deletions cut 7 bases from V and 2 bases from J, with 15 bases between. The CDR3 spells CSAGGQQTYEQYF. The CDR3 DNA sequence: TGCAGCGCAGGCGGACAGCAGACCTACGAGCAGTACTTC.

V is TRBV10-3 and J is TRBJ1-3; D gene uncertain. Trimming took 3 bases from V and 0 from J, leaving 12 bases between them. The length of the CDR3 is 16 residues. Germline lookup yields CDR1 ENHRY and CDR2 SYGVKD. CDR3 loop: CAISEVGRNSGNTIYF. The CDR3 nucleotides read TGTGCCATCAGTGAAGTCGGCAGGAACTCTGGAAACACCATATATTTT.

The chain is built from TRBV4-3 and TRBJ2-1; 8 bases fit TRBD2. The CDR3 has 18 residues. The ends lost 4 bases at V and 10 bases at J; junction bases unmatched: 21. Germline V gene lookup returns CDR1 LGHNA and CDR2 YSLEER. In nucleotides, the CDR3 is TGCGCCAGCAGCCCCTCCTGGCGGGGGGCCGGGGATGACGGGGAGCAGTTCTTC. Translation gives CASSPSWRGAGDDGEQFF.

This sequence joins TRBV11-2 and TRBJ1-2; tentatively, D is TRBD1 (6 bases). This CDR3 has 14 amino acids. The ends were cut back, 5 bases at V and 8 bases at J, with 18 bases in the middle. Germline V CDR1 and CDR2: SGHAT, FQNNGV. The CDR3: CASSALRGAKGYTF. DNA for the CDR3: TGTGCCAGCAGCGCTCTGCGGGGGGCGAAGGGCTACACCTTC.

The genes are TRBV9 and TRBJ2-1; D gene ambiguous. The germline V gene encodes CDR1 SGDLS and CDR2 YYNGEE. The ends were cut back, 8 bases at V and 0 bases at J, with 21 bases in the middle. The CDR3 contains 17 residues. The CDR3 is CARTLPSLPLSYNEQFF. The CDR3 DNA sequence: TGTGCCAGAACCCTACCCTCGTTACCACTCTCCTACAATGAGCAGTTCTTC.

The rearrangement joins TRBV12-3 or TRBV12-4 to TRBJ1-1; 9 positions agree with TRBD1. The CDR3 loop spans 13 amino acids. V trimming: 6 bases; J trimming: 8 bases; junction bases outside the gene matches: 7. CDR3 sequence reads: CASRIQGAQEAFF. The CDR3, as DNA: TGTGCCAGCAGAATACAGGGGGCGCAGGAAGCTTTCTTT.

The table lists this clone with a count of one. This chain uses TRBV24-1 with TRBJ2-1; 9 positions agree with TRBD1. The CDR3 spans 17 residues. Germline CDR1 KGHDR, CDR2 SFDVKD. The V and J ends lost 4 bases and 2 bases, in that order; junction bases with no gene match: 8. The CDR3 region is CATSDSSRTGAYNEQFF. CDR3 coding DNA: TGTGCCACCAGTGACTCCTCAAGGACAGGGGCCTACAATGAGCAGTTCTTC.

V and J are TRBV11-1 and TRBJ1-1, with D perhaps TRBD1 (5 bases). CDR3 length: 16 residues. Germline V gives CDR1 SGHAT, CDR2 FQDESV (reference sequence). Trimming cost V 2 bases and J 5 bases, with 18 bases left between them. CDR3 DNA: TGTGCCAGCAGCTTATCCCGACGGGCGGGGGTTACTGAAGCTTTCTTT. Protein: CASSLSRRAGVTEAFF.

The V and J genes are TRBV5-4 and TRBJ2-3; 8 positions match TRBD1. Germline V lookup: CDR1 SGHNT, CDR2 YYREEE (reference sequence). The CDR3 is 15 amino acids. V was pared by 3 bases and J by 4 bases, with 7 bases of the junction left unmatched. CDR3 DNA: TGTGCCAGCAGCTCCCGGAGGGACAGGTCAGATACGCAGTATTTT. Translated: CASSSRRDRSDTQYF.

This chain links TRBV6-5 with TRBJ2-1, with a weak D call TRBD2 (6 bases). CDR3 length equals 14 residues. Germline values: CDR1 MNHEY, CDR2 SVGAGI. Trimming took 5 bases from V and 5 from J, leaving 13 bases between them. DNA of the CDR3: TGTGCCAGCAGTACCGGGGGTATCAACAATGAGCAGTTCTTC. Translation gives CASSTGGINNEQFF.

The chain carries TRBV3-1 (or the pseudogene TRBV3-2) and TRBJ1-1; D may be TRBD1 (5 bases). CDR1 is LGHDT, CDR2 YNNKEL, per germline (reference sequence). The V end was cut by 3 bases, the J end by 4 bases, with 15 bases between. The CDR3 runs to 15 residues. CDR3 sequence (DNA): TGTGCCAGCAGCCAGTGGGGGGACCGGGGCACTGAAGCTTTCTTT. Amino acids: CASSQWGDRGTEAFF.

The genes are TRBV19 and TRBJ2-4; D remains ambiguous. The CDR3 is made up of 17 amino acids. CDR1 and CDR2 (germline): LNHDA, SQIVND (reference sequence). Trimming left V 0 bases short and J 0 bases short, with 12 bases between. The CDR3 region has the DNA TGTGCCAGTAGTATAGAACGAGTCCAACTAGCCAAAAACATTCAGTACTTC. It codes for CASSIERVQLAKNIQYF.

The rearrangement uses TRBV7-8 and TRBJ1-6; D unresolved. Germline loops: CDR1 SGHVS, CDR2 FQNEAQ. V lost 5 bases and J lost 13, with 12 bases in between. The CDR3 extends over 12 amino acids. Here the CDR3 reads CASSPRSSPLHF. The CDR3 nucleotides are TGTGCCAGCAGCCCTAGGAGTTCGCCCCTCCACTTT.

This chain joins TRBV7-8 and TRBJ2-3, with 13 bases fitting TRBD2. The germline CDR1 and CDR2 sequences are SGHVS and FQNEAQ. The CDR3 extends over 16 amino acids. V was clipped by 4 bases and J by 2 bases; unmatched bases: 3. The DNA for the CDR3 is TGTGCCAGCAGCTCGGGACTAGCGGGGAACACAGATACGCAGTATTTT. As protein: CASSSGLAGNTDTQYF.

Only one count was recorded for this clone. The gene calls are TRBV2 and TRBJ1-2; D uncertain. The V and J ends lost 11 bases and 4 bases respectively, with 17 bases between them. The CDR3 length is 13 residues. Germline V CDR1 and CDR2: SNHLY, FYNNEI. The CDR3: CAGSGELGYGYTF. Written as DNA, the CDR3 is TGTGCCGGTAGCGGGGAATTGGGCTATGGCTACACCTTC.

The genes are TRBV28 and TRBJ2-2, with a weak D call TRBD2 (7 bases). Germline CDR1 and CDR2: MDHEN and SYDVKM. This CDR3 contains 16 residues. Trimming removed 3 bases from V and 0 bases from J, with 11 bases in between. CDR3: CASSLGGAPNTGELFF. In nucleotides, the CDR3 is TGTGCCAGCAGTTTGGGGGGGGCCCCGAACACCGGGGAGCTGTTTTTT.

The chain links TRBV6-5 to TRBJ1-1, with D hard to call. The CDR3 runs 14 residues. Germline CDR1 MNHEY, CDR2 SVGAGI. V was clipped by 7 bases and J by 2 bases, with 14 bases between them. The CDR3 sequence is CASIPQRINTEAFF. CDR3 nucleotide sequence: TGTGCCAGCATCCCTCAGCGGATCAACACTGAAGCTTTCTTT.

The rearrangement joins TRBV14 to TRBJ1-4, with 9 bases aligning to TRBD1. Trimming took 4 bases from V and 4 from J; bases not matched to a gene: 4. Germline CDR1 is SGHDN and CDR2 is FVKESK. The CDR3 covers 15 residues. The CDR3 nucleotides are TGTGCCAGCAGCCCGCGACAGGGGGTTAATGAAAAACTGTTTTTT. Translation gives CASSPRQGVNEKLFF.

This chain joins TRBV9 and TRBJ2-7; no definite D call. This CDR3 comprises 14 residues. Germline V CDR1 and CDR2: SGDLS, YYNGEE. The V gene lost 0 bases and the J gene lost 0 bases, with 7 bases spanning the gap. The CDR3 spells CASSVEPDSYEQYF. The CDR3 DNA follows: TGTGCCAGCAGCGTAGAACCAGACTCCTACGAGCAGTACTTC.

The chain recombines TRBV19 with TRBJ2-2, with 11 nucleotides matching TRBD2. Germline CDR1 is LNHDA and CDR2 is SQIVND (reference sequence). J gave up 5 bases and V 3 bases, and 5 bases lay outside the gene matches. This CDR3 contains 16 residues. The CDR3 region is CASSMSSGGATGELFF. The CDR3 nucleotides are TGTGCCAGTAGTATGAGTAGCGGGGGGGCGACCGGGGAGCTGTTTTTT.

CDR3 in amino acids: CASSLGGRSGYTF. For the CDR3, the DNA is TGCGCCAGCAGCTTGGGGGGGAGGAGCGGCTACACCTTC. The rearrangement uses TRBV5-1 and TRBJ1-2, with D possibly being TRBD1 (5 bases). The germline V gene has CDR1 SGHRS and CDR2 YFSETQ. V was trimmed by 0 bases and J by 8 bases, leaving 11 bases between them. The CDR3 consists of 13 residues.

A word on this clone: Other DNA sequences of this sample code for an identical CDR3. This sequence joins TRBV5-1 and TRBJ1-5; no firm D call. V shed 4 bases and J shed 0 bases, with 11 bases lying between them. Germline values: CDR1 SGHRS, CDR2 YFSETQ. This CDR3 comprises 15 residues. The CDR3 nucleotides are TGCGCCAGCAGCCTGGACTCTTATAGCAATCAGCCCCAGCATTTT. As protein: CASSLDSYSNQPQHF.

This chain joins TRBV5-1 and TRBJ1-5; D is unclear. The length of the CDR3 is 13 residues. V lost 2 bases to trimming and J lost 4 bases, with 7 bases between them. Germline values: CDR1 SGHRS, CDR2 YFSETQ. This chain's CDR3 is CASSFDGNQPQHF. In DNA form, the CDR3 reads TGCGCCAGCAGCTTTGACGGGAATCAGCCCCAGCATTTT.

The rearrangement links TRBV6-2 or TRBV6-3 to TRBJ1-2; D perhaps matches TRBD1 (6 bases). Trimming cost V 6 bases and J 8 bases, with 19 bases left between them. The germline CDR1 and CDR2 sequences are MNHEY and SVGEGT. The length of the CDR3 is 14 residues. CDR3 in DNA: TGTGCCAGCAGCCACGGTCTAGGGGGTCGGGGCTACACCTTC. Its translation: CASSHGLGGRGYTF.

The rearrangement uses TRBV9 and TRBJ1-2; D is perhaps TRBD1 (6 bases). V dropped 3 bases and J dropped 6 bases, with 18 bases sitting between them. CDR1 is SGDLS and CDR2 is YYNGEE in the germline V gene. The CDR3 covers 15 residues. The CDR3 reads CASSANRVGADGYTF. As DNA, the CDR3 is TGTGCCAGCAGCGCGAACAGGGTGGGTGCGGATGGCTACACCTTC.

This sequence joins TRBV30 and TRBJ1-1; the D gene is possibly TRBD1 (6 bases). The V gene lost 5 bases and the J gene lost 2 bases, with 18 bases spanning the gap. The length of the CDR3 is 15 residues. Germline-derived CDR1 and CDR2 are GTSNPN and SVGIG (reference sequence). The CDR3 region has the DNA TGTGCCTGGGGCAAGTTTGGGGGGGCCAACACTGAAGCTTTCTTT. Translated: CAWGKFGGANTEAFF.

This clone was counted between two and nine times. The chain recombines TRBV2 with TRBJ1-4; 7 bases match TRBD1. The junction had 7 bases not matched to a gene; V was cut back by 6 bases and J by 6 bases. There are 14 residues in the CDR3. CDR1 is SNHLY and CDR2 is FYNNEI in the germline V gene. CDR3 DNA sequence: TGTGCCAGCAGCGGGGACAGCGACTATGAAAAACTGTTTTTT. Protein: CASSGDSDYEKLFF.

This rearrangement joins TRBV19 to TRBJ2-3; perhaps TRBD1 as D (5 bases). The CDR3 covers 13 residues. The V end lost 6 bases, the J end lost 4 bases, and 11 bases lay between the germline ends. Germline CDR1 LNHDA, CDR2 SQIVND (reference sequence). CDR3 protein: CASRPLGADTQYF. The CDR3 coding sequence is TGTGCCAGTAGACCTTTAGGGGCAGATACGCAGTATTTT.